These 2 T cell receptor beta chains originate from one sample sequenced in a study of vaccination and CD4 T cells after COVID-19. What these receptors recognize is not known. Described treatment: roughly 10-day PBMC culture with coronavirus spike peptide pools or control peptides (ViraFEST assay). CD4+ T-cell collection from the unexposed donor predated the COVID-19 pandemic (2011-2018). Cultured CD4+ T-cell DNA underwent Oncomine TCR Beta short-read sequencing. Each CDR3 protein is one row after TCRdb ran MiXCR on the PCR reads. The table lists approximately 6,800 distinct CDR3 sequences, about 40% of them singletons. The sample was CD4+ T cells from blood, cultured in vitro. Every receptor here comes from a human donor in good health.

In nucleotides, the CDR3 is TGTGCCAGCAGCTTAAGGTCTGTGTTCAGGGTAGAGTCACCCCTCCACTTT. Amino acids: CASSLRSVFRVESPLHF. V usage is TRBV11-2 and J usage is TRBJ1-6, with D possibly being TRBD1 (5 bases). V was cut by 2 bases and J by 10 bases, with 21 bases left in between. The germline CDR1 and CDR2 sequences are SGHAT and FQNNGV. This CDR3 is built from 17 residues.

The rearrangement uses TRBV20-1 and TRBJ2-2; TRBD2 is a possible D gene (5 bases). The CDR3 is 15 residues long. V was pared by 1 base and J by 2 bases, with 11 bases between. Per germline, CDR1 DFQATT and CDR2 SNEGSKA (reference sequence). CDR3 sequence: CSARGGNTNTGELFF. In DNA form, the CDR3 reads TGCAGTGCTAGAGGAGGGAACACCAACACCGGGGAGCTGTTTTTT.